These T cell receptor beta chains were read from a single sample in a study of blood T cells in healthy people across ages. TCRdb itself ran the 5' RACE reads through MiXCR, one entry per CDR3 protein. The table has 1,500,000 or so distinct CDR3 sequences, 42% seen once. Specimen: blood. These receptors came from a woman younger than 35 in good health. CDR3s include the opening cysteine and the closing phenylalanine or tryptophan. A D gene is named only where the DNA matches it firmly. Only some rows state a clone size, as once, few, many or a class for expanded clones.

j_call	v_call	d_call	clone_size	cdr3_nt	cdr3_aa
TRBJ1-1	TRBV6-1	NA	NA	TGTGCCAGCGCTTTGAACACTGAAGCTTTCTTT	CASALNTEAFF
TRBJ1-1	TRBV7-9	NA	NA	TGTGCCAGCAGCCGCGAGGGACGGCTGAACACTGAAGCTTTCTTT	CASSREGRLNTEAFF
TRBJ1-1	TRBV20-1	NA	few	TGCAGTGCTAGAGTTGGGGGAATGAGTAGCACTGAAGCTTTCTTT	CSARVGGMSSTEAFF
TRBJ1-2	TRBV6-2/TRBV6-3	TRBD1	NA	TGTGCCAGCAGTTACGGCTGGGACAGTGGCTATGGCTACACCTTC	CASSYGWDSGYGYTF
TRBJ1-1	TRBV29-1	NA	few	TGCAGCGTTGCTTCGATTATGAACACTGAAGCTTTCTTT	CSVASIMNTEAFF
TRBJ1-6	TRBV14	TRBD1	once	TGTGCCAGCAGCCAGTCCGGGACAGGCGGTAATTCACCCCTCCACTTT	CASSQSGTGGNSPLHF
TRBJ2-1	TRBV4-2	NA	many	TGTGCCAGCAGCCAAGGGGGGACCTCCTACAATGAGCAGTTCTTC	CASSQGGTSYNEQFF
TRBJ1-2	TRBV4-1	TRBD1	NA	TGCGCCAGCAGCTCCCACAGGGGGCGGGGGATGTGTGGCTACACCTTC	CASSSHRGRGMCGYTF
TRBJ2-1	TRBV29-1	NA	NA	TGCAGCGTTGAAGAATCGGGCAAGGCCAATGAGCAGTTCTTC	CSVEESGKANEQFF
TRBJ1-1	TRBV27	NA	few	TGTGCCAGCAGTCTGTTGGACAGCAACACTGAAGCTTTCTTT	CASSLLDSNTEAFF
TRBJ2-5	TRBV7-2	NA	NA	TGTGCCAGCAGCTTAGCATCTGGCGGCACGCTATCGCAGTACTTC	CASSLASGGTLSQYF
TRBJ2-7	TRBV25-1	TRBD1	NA	TGTGCCAGCAGTGAATTAGGGCAGGGGGCCGACGAGCAGTACTTC	CASSELGQGADEQYF
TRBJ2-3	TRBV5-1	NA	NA	TGCGCCAGCAGCTCGTGGGGCTCCTTCACAGATACGCAGTATTTT	CASSSWGSFTDTQYF
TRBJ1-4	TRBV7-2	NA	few	TGTGCCAGCAGCTTTAAAGGAGGGGAAAAACTGTTTTTT	CASSFKGGEKLFF
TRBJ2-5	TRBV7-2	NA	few	TGTGCCAGCAGCTTAGCCCTACTACGCCAAGAGACCCAGTACTTC	CASSLALLRQETQYF
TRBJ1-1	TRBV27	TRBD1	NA	TGTGCCAGCAGTGAGATCCAGGGGGAAATTGAAGCTTTCTTT	CASSEIQGEIEAFF
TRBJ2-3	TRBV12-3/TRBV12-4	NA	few	TGTGCCAGCAGCCGGGACACTGCAGATACGCAGTATTTT	CASSRDTADTQYF
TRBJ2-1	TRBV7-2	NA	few	TGTGCCAGCAGCTTCCAGGGGGGCAACAATGAGCAGTTCTTC	CASSFQGGNNEQFF
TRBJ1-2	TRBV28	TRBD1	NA	TGTGCCAGCAGCTGCCGGGACAGGGGCGTGGGCTACACCTTC	CASSCRDRGVGYTF
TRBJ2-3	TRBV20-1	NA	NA	TGCAGTGCTAGAGTTCCGGTGGGAGATACGCAGTATTTT	CSARVPVGDTQYF
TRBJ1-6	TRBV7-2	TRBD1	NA	TGTGCCAGCAGCCTACAGGGACAGAGGCTCTATAATTCACCCCTCCACTTT	CASSLQGQRLYNSPLHF
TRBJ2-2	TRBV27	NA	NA	TGTGCCAGCAGCCATTACAGTTCGAACACCGGGGAGCTGTTTTTT	CASSHYSSNTGELFF
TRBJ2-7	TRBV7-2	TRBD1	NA	TGTGCCAGCAGCCAACGGACAGGGGGCACTTACGAGCAGTACTTC	CASSQRTGGTYEQYF
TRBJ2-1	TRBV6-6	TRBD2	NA	TGTGCCGGCAGACTAGCGGGGGGGAACAATGAGCAGTTCTTC	CAGRLAGGNNEQFF
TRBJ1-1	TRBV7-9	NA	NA	TGTGCCAGCAGCTACAGACGAAGAGCCGAAGCTTTCTTT	CASSYRRRAEAFF
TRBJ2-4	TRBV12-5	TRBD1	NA	TGTGCTAGTGGTTTGGTCCGGACAGGGGGCATCGGGCTAGCCAAAAACATTCAGTACTTC	CASGLVRTGGIGLAKNIQYF